The 16 T cell receptor beta chains in this list originate from one sample, sequenced in a study of T-cell memory formation after mild COVID-19. TCRdb called the 5' RACE reads again in MiXCR, with one record for every CDR3 protein. Of almost 550,000 distinct CDR3 sequences listed, around 21% are singletons. Material: PBMCs or a T cell subset sorted from them (not recorded which). The receptors shown here come from an adult woman who had mild COVID-19 (a few samples of this study predate the infection). Cell type and time point are not known.

The V call is TRBV29-1, the J call TRBJ2-5; 8 nucleotides line up with TRBD1. The CDR3 has 14 residues. Per the germline V gene, CDR1 is SQVTM and CDR2 is ANQGSEA. The CDR3 coding sequence is TGCAGTTGCCGCGACAGGGGCGGACGAGAGACCCAGTACTTC. It specifies CSCRDRGGRETQYF.

The gene calls are TRBV12-3 or TRBV12-4 and TRBJ2-1, with unresolved D. The V and J ends lost 6 bases and 1 base respectively, with 13 bases between them. The CDR3 loop spans 15 amino acids. CDR3 protein: CASSDESFSYNEQFF. CDR3 coding DNA: TGTGCCAGCAGCGACGAATCCTTTTCCTACAATGAGCAGTTCTTC.

This chain uses TRBV24-1 with TRBJ2-7; D not resolved. Germline V gives CDR1 KGHDR, CDR2 SFDVKD. The CDR3 has 15 residues. Trimming removed 2 bases from V and 0 bases from J, with 10 bases in between. The DNA for the CDR3 is TGTGCCACCAGTGATTCGAGCCGTAGCTCCTACGAGCAGTACTTC. Translating it yields CATSDSSRSSYEQYF.

The rearrangement joins TRBV24-1 to TRBJ2-7; 8 bases map to TRBD1. Losses at the gene ends were 2 bases for V and 1 base for J; bases not matched to a gene: 6. Germline V lookup: CDR1 KGHDR, CDR2 SFDVKD. The CDR3 is 16 amino acids. The CDR3 DNA is TGTGCCACCAGTGATTCCGGGACAGGAGATTCCTACGAGCAGTACTTC. Translation gives CATSDSGTGDSYEQYF.

This clonotype appeared a few times. The chain joins TRBV7-2 to TRBJ2-7; a weak D match, TRBD2 (5 bases). The germline V and J ends were trimmed by 5 bases and 5 bases, with 16 bases remaining between them. Germline values: CDR1 SGHTA, CDR2 FQGNSA. The length of the CDR3 is 14 residues. DNA of the CDR3: TGTGCCAGCAGCCCGTGGGCTAGCTTTGACGAGCAGTACTTC. Translating it yields CASSPWASFDEQYF.

This clonotype was observed a few times. The rearrangement joins TRBV18 to TRBJ1-2, with a possible D match to TRBD1 (6 bases). V dropped 4 bases and J dropped 4 bases, with 13 bases sitting between them. Germline CDR1 and CDR2: KGHSH and LQKENI. The CDR3 is made up of 14 amino acids. CDR3 DNA sequence: TGTGCCAGCTCACTTCCCCCGACAGGCTATGGCTACACCTTC. Protein product: CASSLPPTGYGYTF. Variable domain in full (rest from reference TRBV18 and TRBJ1-2): NAGVMQNPRHLVRRRGQEARLRCSPMKGHSHVYWYRQLPEEGLKFMVYLQKENIIDESGMPKERFSAEFPKEGPSILRIQQVVRGDSAAYFCASSLPPTGYGYTFGSGTRLTVV.

This chain links TRBV5-4 with TRBJ2-5; 11 positions match TRBD2. The J segment lost 5 bases and the V segment lost 0 bases, leaving 3 bases of the junction unmatched. Germline assignment: CDR1 SGHNT and CDR2 YYREEE (reference sequence). CDR3 length: 15 residues. The CDR3 here is CASSLARTSGETQYF. CDR3 bases: TGTGCCAGCAGCTTGGCGCGGACTAGCGGGGAGACCCAGTACTTC. The whole variable domain, filled in from reference TRBV5-4 and TRBJ2-5, reads ETGVTQSPTHLIKTRGQQVTLRCSSQSGHNTVSWYQQALGQGPQFIFQYYREEENGRGNFPPRFSGLQFPNYSSELNVNALELDDSALYLCASSLARTSGETQYFGPGTRLLVL.

This clonotype was counted only a few times. The chain combines TRBV18 with TRBJ2-7; 9 nucleotides agree with TRBD1. CDR1 and CDR2 from the germline V gene are KGHSH and LQKENI. This CDR3 contains 16 residues. The trim removed 3 bases at V and 5 bases at J, leaving 11 bases unmatched. The CDR3 bases are TGTGCCAGCTCACCCCTAACCGGGACAGGGAACGACGAGCAGTACTTC. It translates to CASSPLTGTGNDEQYF.

The V call is TRBV20-1, the J call TRBJ1-2, with TRBD1 identical over 7 bases. The CDR3 totals 15 residues. Germline V lookup: CDR1 DFQATT, CDR2 SNEGSKA (reference sequence). Germline trimming cut 0 bases from V and 4 bases from J; bases unmatched to any gene: 8. Here the CDR3 reads CSARDRHRGGYGYTF. CDR3 DNA sequence: TGCAGTGCTAGAGACCGCCACAGGGGAGGCTATGGCTACACCTTC.

This clonotype came up a few times. The chain joins TRBV11-2 to TRBJ2-1; 7 positions agree with TRBD2. V lost 5 bases to trimming and J lost 15 bases; unmatched junction nucleotides: 7. This CDR3 has 11 amino acids. Germline V CDR1 and CDR2: SGHAT, FQNNGV. Here the CDR3 reads CASSIGTTRFF. The DNA for the CDR3 is TGTGCCAGCAGCATCGGGACTACCCGGTTCTTC. The variable domain in full, with the rest retrieved from reference TRBV11-2 and TRBJ2-1, is EAGVAQSPRYKIIEKRQSVAFWCNPISGHATLYWYQQILGQGPKLLIQFQNNGVVDDSQLPKDRFSAERLKGVDSTLKIQPAKLEDSAVYLCASSIGTTRFFGPGTRLTVL.

The chain uses TRBV29-1 and TRBJ1-4; D is uncertain. CDR1 is SQVTM, CDR2 ANQGSEA, per germline. This CDR3 contains 13 residues. V was clipped by 6 bases and J by 8 bases, with 16 bases between them. This CDR3 reads CSVEDQRGEKLFF. For the CDR3, the DNA is TGCAGCGTGGAGGACCAGAGAGGAGAAAAACTGTTTTTT. Full variable domain (outside the CDR3, taken from reference TRBV29-1 and TRBJ1-4): SAVISQKPSRDICQRGTSLTIQCQVDSQVTMMFWYRQQPGQSLTLIATANQGSEATYESGFVIDKFPISRPNLTFSTLTVSNMSPEDSSIYLCSVEDQRGEKLFFGSGTQLSVL.

This clonotype was found a few times. The chain has TRBV6-5 and TRBJ2-5; 8 positions agree with TRBD2. CDR3 length equals 15 residues. The V and J ends lost 2 bases and 5 bases, in that order; junction bases with no gene match: 7. Germline CDR1 is MNHEY and CDR2 is SVGAGI. The DNA for the CDR3 is TGTGCCAGCAGTTACCTCGGTAGCGGGGTGGAGACCCAGTACTTC. Translated: CASSYLGSGVETQYF.

The chain employs TRBV18 and TRBJ2-5; perhaps TRBD1 as D (5 bases). Germline V lookup: CDR1 KGHSH, CDR2 LQKENI. This CDR3 is 14 amino acids long. Trimming stripped 3 bases from V and 2 bases from J, with 10 bases between. This CDR3 reads CASSPFKGQETQYF. As DNA, the CDR3 is TGTGCCAGCTCACCCTTTAAGGGGCAAGAGACCCAGTACTTC. The complete variable domain, with remaining parts taken from reference TRBV18 and TRBJ2-5, reads NAGVMQNPRHLVRRRGQEARLRCSPMKGHSHVYWYRQLPEEGLKFMVYLQKENIIDESGMPKERFSAEFPKEGPSILRIQQVVRGDSAAYFCASSPFKGQETQYFGPGTRLLVL.

The CDR3 here is CASSLGGSPKNIQYF. CDR3 nucleotide sequence: TGTGCCAGCAGCTTAGGGGGCTCTCCCAAAAACATTCAGTACTTC. The gene calls are TRBV7-2 and TRBJ2-4; tentative D call: TRBD1 (5 bases). V lost 1 base and J lost 2, with 9 bases in between. This CDR3 spans 15 amino acids. The germline V gene has CDR1 SGHTA and CDR2 FQGNSA.

A few counts support this clonotype. V gene TRBV3-1 combines with J gene TRBJ1-1; D not resolved. The CDR3 consists of 16 residues. Germline assignment: CDR1 LGHDT and CDR2 YNNKEL (reference sequence). Trimming stripped 0 bases from V and 2 bases from J, with 13 bases between. For the CDR3, the DNA is TGTGCCAGCAGCCAAGATCGGGTACTACCCAACACTGAAGCTTTCTTT. Translation gives CASSQDRVLPNTEAFF.

The chain is built from TRBV5-1 and TRBJ2-1, with a weak D call TRBD2 (7 bases). Germline V gives CDR1 SGHRS, CDR2 YFSETQ. This CDR3 contains 15 residues. V was clipped by 0 bases and J by 7 bases, with 14 bases between them. This CDR3 reads CASSLAGRGRNEQFF. The DNA of the CDR3 is TGCGCCAGCAGCTTGGCCGGGCGGGGGCGGAATGAGCAGTTCTTC.